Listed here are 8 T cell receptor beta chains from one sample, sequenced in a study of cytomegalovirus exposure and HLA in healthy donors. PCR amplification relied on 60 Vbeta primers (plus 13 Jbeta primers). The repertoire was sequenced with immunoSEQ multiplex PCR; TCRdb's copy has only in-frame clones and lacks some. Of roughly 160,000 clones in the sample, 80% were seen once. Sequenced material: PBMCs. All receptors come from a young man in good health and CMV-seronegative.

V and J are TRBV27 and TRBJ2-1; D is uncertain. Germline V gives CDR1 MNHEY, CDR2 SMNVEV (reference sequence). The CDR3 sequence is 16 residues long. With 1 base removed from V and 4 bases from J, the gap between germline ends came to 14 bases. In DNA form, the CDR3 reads TGTGCCAGCAGTTTATACCTAGTTGCCCATTACAATGAGCAGTTCTTC. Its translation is CASSLYLVAHYNEQFF.

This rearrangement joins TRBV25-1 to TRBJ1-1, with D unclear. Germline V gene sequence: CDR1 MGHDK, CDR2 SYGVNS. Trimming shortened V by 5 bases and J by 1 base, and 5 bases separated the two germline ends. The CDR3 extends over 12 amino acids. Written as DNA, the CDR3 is TGTGCCAGCAGTTCCGGGAACACTGAAGCTTTCTTT. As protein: CASSSGNTEAFF.

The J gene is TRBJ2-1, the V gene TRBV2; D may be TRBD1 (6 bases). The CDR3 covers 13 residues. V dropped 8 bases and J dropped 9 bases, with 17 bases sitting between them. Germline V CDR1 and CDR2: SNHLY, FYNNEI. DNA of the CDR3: TGTGCCAGCCACAGGGCAACGGTGGGTGAGCAGTTCTTC. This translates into CASHRATVGEQFF.

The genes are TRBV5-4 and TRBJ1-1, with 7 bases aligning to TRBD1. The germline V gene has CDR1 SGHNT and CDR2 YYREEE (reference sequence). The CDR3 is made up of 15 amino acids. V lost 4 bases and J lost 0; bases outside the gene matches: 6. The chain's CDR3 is CASSPPGQLNTEAFF. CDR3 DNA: TGTGCCAGCAGCCCCCCGGGACAGCTGAACACTGAAGCTTTCTTT.

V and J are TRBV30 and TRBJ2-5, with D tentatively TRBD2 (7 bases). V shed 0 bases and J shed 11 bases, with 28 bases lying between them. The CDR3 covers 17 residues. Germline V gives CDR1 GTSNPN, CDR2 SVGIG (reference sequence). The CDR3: CAWSVKSGGHSGWEQYF. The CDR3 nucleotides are TGTGCCTGGAGTGTAAAATCGGGGGGCCACAGTGGGTGGGAGCAGTACTTC.

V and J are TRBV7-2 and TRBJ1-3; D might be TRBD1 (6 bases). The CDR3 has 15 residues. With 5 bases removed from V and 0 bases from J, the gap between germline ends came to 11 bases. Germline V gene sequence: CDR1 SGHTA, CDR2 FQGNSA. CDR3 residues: CASSRDISSGNTIYF. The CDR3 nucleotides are TGTGCCAGCAGCCGGGACATAAGCTCTGGAAACACCATATATTTT.

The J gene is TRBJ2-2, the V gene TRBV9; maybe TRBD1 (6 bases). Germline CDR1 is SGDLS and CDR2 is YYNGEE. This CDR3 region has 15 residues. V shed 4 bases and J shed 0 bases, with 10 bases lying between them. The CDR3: CASSLDSPNTGELFF. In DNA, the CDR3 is TGTGCCAGCAGCCTGGACAGCCCGAACACCGGGGAGCTGTTTTTT.

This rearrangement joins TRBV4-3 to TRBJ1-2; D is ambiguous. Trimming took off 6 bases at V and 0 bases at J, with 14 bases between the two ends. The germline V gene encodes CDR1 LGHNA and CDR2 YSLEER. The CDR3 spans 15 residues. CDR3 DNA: TGCGCCAGCAGTCGTACAGTTGCCGCTAACTATGGCTACACCTTC. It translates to CASSRTVAANYGYTF.